The 32 T cell receptor beta chains reported below all come from one sample, sequenced in a study of shared clonotypes between healthy human individuals. Generated by immunoSEQ multiplex PCR, the TCRdb table keeps only in-frame clones and is missing some. The data contain around 940,000 clones, approximately 80% of them singletons. What was sequenced was memory CD4+ T cells sorted from blood. Subset of the sample: CD45RA-negative fraction. These receptors were taken from a man aged 18 to 30 in good health.

This chain joins TRBV18 and TRBJ1-4, with 9 bases lining up with TRBD1. The CDR3 runs 16 residues. Unmatched junction bases numbered 9, after V lost 3 bases and J lost 7 bases. From germline, CDR1 is KGHSH and CDR2 LQKENI. The CDR3 region has the DNA TGTGCCAGCTCACCGGCAACAGGGGGCGTTGGTGAAAAACTGTTTTTT. It yields the protein CASSPATGGVGEKLFF.

J is TRBJ2-1 and V is TRBV5-1; possible D gene TRBD1, 6 bases. In germline, CDR1 is SGHRS, CDR2 YFSETQ. This CDR3 is built from 12 residues. V lost 2 bases to trimming and J lost 9 bases, with 9 bases between them. The CDR3 here is CASSFTGTEQFF. The CDR3 bases are TGCGCCAGCAGCTTTACAGGGACTGAGCAGTTCTTC.

This clone occurred a few times. This chain connects TRBV9 to TRBJ1-1; D is uncertain. Germline V lookup: CDR1 SGDLS, CDR2 YYNGEE. The CDR3 is 13 amino acids. V lost 3 bases and J 1 base, leaving 7 bases between the germline ends. The CDR3 sequence: CASSGLKNTEAFF. In DNA form, the CDR3 reads TGTGCCAGCAGCGGACTGAAGAACACTGAAGCTTTCTTT. Full variable domain (rest looked up from reference TRBV9 and TRBJ1-1): DSGVTQTPKHLITATGQRVTLRCSPRSGDLSVYWYQQSLDQGLQFLIQYYNGEERAKGNILERFSAQQFPDLHSELNLSSLELGDSALYFCASSGLKNTEAFFGQGTRLTVV.

The rearrangement links TRBV5-1 to TRBJ2-1, with 10 bases lining up with TRBD2. The junction had 5 bases not matched to a gene; V was cut back by 0 bases and J by 5 bases. Germline V gene lookup returns CDR1 SGHRS and CDR2 YFSETQ. The CDR3 sequence is 16 residues long. CDR3 sequence (DNA): TGCGCCAGCAGCTTGGGGGTAGCGGGAGGCCACAATGAGCAGTTCTTC. Amino acid sequence: CASSLGVAGGHNEQFF.

The gene calls are TRBV14 and TRBJ2-7; D unresolved. V was clipped by 4 bases and J by 5 bases, with 24 bases between them. Germline lookup yields CDR1 SGHDN and CDR2 FVKESK. This CDR3 has 17 amino acids. The CDR3 spells CASSLTHAWGSVHEQYF. The CDR3, as DNA: TGTGCCAGCAGCCTCACCCATGCTTGGGGATCCGTCCACGAGCAGTACTTC. The variable domain in full, completed from reference TRBV14 and TRBJ2-7, reads EAGVTQFPSHSVIEKGQTVTLRCDPISGHDNLYWYRRVMGKEIKFLLHFVKESKQDESGMPNNRFLAERTGGTYSTLKVQPAELEDSGVYFCASSLTHAWGSVHEQYFGPGTRLTVT.

The rearrangement links TRBV9 to TRBJ2-5, with D maybe TRBD1 (6 bases). Per germline, CDR1 SGDLS and CDR2 YYNGEE. The CDR3 totals 14 residues. The V gene lost 4 bases and the J gene lost 2 bases, with 12 bases spanning the gap. The CDR3 loop is CASSLDRWQETQYF. The CDR3 DNA reads TGTGCCAGCAGCCTAGACAGGTGGCAAGAGACCCAGTACTTC.

The rearrangement joins TRBV7-9 to TRBJ2-2; D is possibly TRBD1 (5 bases). Deletions cut 1 base from V and 6 bases from J, with 12 bases between. Germline V lookup: CDR1 SEHNR, CDR2 FQNEAQ (reference sequence). The CDR3 extends over 15 amino acids. The CDR3 DNA reads TGTGCCAGCAGCTTAGATGGCAGGGCGGCCGGGGAGCTGTTTTTT. It is translated as CASSLDGRAAGELFF.

In its sample, this clone was seen a few times. The J gene is TRBJ1-1, the V gene TRBV30; D might be TRBD1 (5 bases). CDR1 and CDR2 from the germline V gene are GTSNPN and SVGIG (reference sequence). The CDR3 is 11 residues long. V lost 4 bases and J 5 bases, leaving 8 bases between the germline ends. CDR3 loop: CAWKGETEAFF. The CDR3 nucleotides read TGTGCCTGGAAAGGGGAAACTGAAGCTTTCTTT.

The rearrangement joins TRBV7-8 to TRBJ2-5; D is perhaps TRBD1 (5 bases). Germline lookup yields CDR1 SGHVS and CDR2 FQNEAQ. The V end was cut by 2 bases, the J end by 5 bases, with 15 bases between. The CDR3 sequence is 15 residues long. The CDR3 reads CASSLSQGSWETQYF. The CDR3 DNA is TGTGCCAGCAGCTTAAGTCAGGGATCTTGGGAGACCCAGTACTTC.

This clone was observed at least ten times. V is TRBV18 and J is TRBJ2-6; 11 bases are a match to TRBD1. The CDR3 is 17 amino acids. Trimming took 2 bases from V and 3 from J; bases not matched to a gene: 3. Germline CDR1 is KGHSH and CDR2 is LQKENI. Here the CDR3 reads CASSPVGQGVGANVLTF. In DNA form, the CDR3 reads TGTGCCAGCTCACCAGTGGGACAGGGGGTTGGGGCCAACGTCCTGACTTTC. Filled out from reference TRBV18 and TRBJ2-6, the complete variable domain reads NAGVMQNPRHLVRRRGQEARLRCSPMKGHSHVYWYRQLPEEGLKFMVYLQKENIIDESGMPKERFSAEFPKEGPSILRIQQVVRGDSAAYFCASSPVGQGVGANVLTFGAGSRLTVL.

The chain links TRBV15 to TRBJ1-5; TRBD1 agrees at 8 bases. Germline trimming cut 5 bases from V and 5 bases from J; bases unmatched to any gene: 8. The CDR3 consists of 15 residues. Germline values: CDR1 LNHNV, CDR2 YYDKDF (reference sequence). The CDR3: CATSAPGTGHQPQHF. The CDR3 coding sequence is TGTGCCACCAGCGCGCCCGGGACAGGCCATCAGCCCCAGCATTTT.

The rearrangement links TRBV9 to TRBJ1-6; D unresolved. The V end lost 0 bases, the J end lost 6 bases, and 10 bases lay between the germline ends. CDR3 size: 15 residues. In germline, CDR1 is SGDLS, CDR2 YYNGEE. The CDR3 coding sequence is TGTGCCAGCAGCGTAGTTGAGGGAGGTAATTCACCCCTCCACTTT. Translating it yields CASSVVEGGNSPLHF.

This rearrangement joins TRBV6-1 to TRBJ1-2; D gene uncertain. Germline loops: CDR1 MNHNS, CDR2 SASEGT. V was pared by 0 bases and J by 7 bases, with 12 bases between. There are 14 residues in the CDR3. The CDR3 protein is CASSEAIGWSGYTF. CDR3 nucleotide sequence: TGTGCCAGCAGTGAAGCCATAGGTTGGTCTGGCTACACCTTC.

The chain has TRBV5-6 and TRBJ1-1; D is ambiguous. The CDR3 has 14 residues. The germline gives CDR1 SGHDT, CDR2 YYEEEE. Between the trimmed V and J ends, which lost 2 bases and 1 base, there was a span of 9 bases. Here the CDR3 reads CASSLRQANTEAFF. For the CDR3, the DNA is TGTGCCAGCAGCTTAAGGCAGGCGAACACTGAAGCTTTCTTT.

For this clone: Other DNA sequences in this sample translate to the same CDR3. V and J are TRBV5-1 and TRBJ2-5; the match to TRBD2 covers 11 bases. CDR1 and CDR2 (germline): SGHRS, YFSETQ. With 0 bases clipped from V and 1 base from J, the junction kept 2 bases outside the gene matches. CDR3 length equals 16 residues. The CDR3 here is CASSLALAGGQETQYF. CDR3 nucleotide sequence: TGCGCCAGCAGCTTGGCCCTAGCGGGAGGCCAAGAGACCCAGTACTTC.

This clone was counted once. This chain joins TRBV7-9 and TRBJ2-3, with 9 bases matching TRBD2. CDR3 length equals 17 residues. The ends lost 0 bases at V and 1 base at J; junction bases unmatched: 5. CDR1 is SEHNR, CDR2 FQNEAQ, per germline (reference sequence). The CDR3: CASSLASASGGTDTQYF. CDR3 DNA sequence: TGTGCCAGCAGCTTAGCGAGTGCTAGCGGGGGCACAGATACGCAGTATTTT.

In its sample, this clone was seen a few times. The V call is TRBV5-1, the J call TRBJ2-1; D perhaps matches TRBD2 (6 bases). Germline CDR1 is SGHRS and CDR2 is YFSETQ. V lost 0 bases and J 5 bases, leaving 12 bases between the germline ends. This CDR3 has 15 amino acids. CDR3 coding DNA: TGCGCCAGCAGCTTGGGTAGACTAGACAACAATGAGCAGTTCTTC. As protein: CASSLGRLDNNEQFF.

The chain couples TRBV11-1 to TRBJ2-2; D may be TRBD2 (5 bases). This CDR3 is built from 16 residues. CDR1 is SGHAT and CDR2 is FQDESV in the germline V gene (reference sequence). The germline V and J ends were trimmed by 2 bases and 4 bases, with 14 bases remaining between them. The CDR3 region is CASSLQDLAGTGELFF. The CDR3 DNA is TGTGCCAGCAGCTTACAAGACTTGGCGGGCACCGGGGAGCTGTTTTTT.

A few counts support this clone. The chain has TRBV5-6 and TRBJ2-7; D gene ambiguous. The CDR3 contains 14 residues. Trimming shortened V by 2 bases and J by 3 bases, and 12 bases separated the two germline ends. CDR1 is SGHDT, CDR2 YYEEEE, per germline. CDR3 in DNA: TGTGCCAGCAGCTTAAGTGGGCACTTCTACGAGCAGTACTTC. Its translation: CASSLSGHFYEQYF.

The chain employs TRBV13 and TRBJ1-1; the match to TRBD1 covers 10 bases. Germline assignment: CDR1 PRHDT and CDR2 FYEKMQ (reference sequence). J lost 4 bases, V lost 3 bases, and 5 bases had no gene match. The CDR3 runs 15 residues. CDR3 protein: CASSFGTGARTEAFF. The CDR3 DNA follows: TGTGCCAGCAGCTTTGGGACAGGGGCGCGCACTGAAGCTTTCTTT.

The rearrangement uses TRBV2 and TRBJ2-7; TRBD1 matches 7 bases. V shed 5 bases, J shed 9 bases, and the junction held 10 bases outside the gene matches. This CDR3 region has 13 residues. CDR1 and CDR2 from the germline V gene are SNHLY and FYNNEI. CDR3 in amino acids: CASSFTGEGVQYF. The CDR3 DNA reads TGTGCCAGCAGTTTTACAGGGGAAGGCGTGCAGTACTTC.

V gene TRBV2 combines with J gene TRBJ2-5; D is unclear. Trimming shortened V by 4 bases and J by 5 bases, and 11 bases separated the two germline ends. The CDR3 covers 13 residues. Germline V gene data show CDR1 as SNHLY and CDR2 as FYNNEI. The chain's CDR3 is CASSGSLGETQYF. CDR3 nucleotide sequence: TGTGCCAGCAGTGGGAGCCTTGGGGAGACCCAGTACTTC. The whole variable domain, remainder taken from reference TRBV2 and TRBJ2-5, is EPEVTQTPSHQVTQMGQEVILRCVPISNHLYFYWYRQILGQKVEFLVSFYNNEISEKSEIFDDQFSVERPDGSNFTLKIRSTKLEDSAMYFCASSGSLGETQYFGPGTRLLVL.

This clone is a singleton in its sample. Here the CDR3 reads CASSLNQFNEQFF. CDR3 DNA: TGTGCCAGCAGTTTAAACCAATTCAATGAGCAGTTCTTC. The genes are TRBV27 and TRBJ2-1; D is undetermined. The V end was cut by 2 bases, the J end by 6 bases, with 8 bases between. Germline V gives CDR1 MNHEY, CDR2 SMNVEV (reference sequence). This CDR3 spans 13 amino acids.

The rearrangement uses TRBV15 and TRBJ2-7; no reliable D call. The CDR3 has 14 amino acids. Trimming shortened V by 3 bases and J by 0 bases, and 9 bases separated the two germline ends. CDR1 is LNHNV, CDR2 YYDKDF, per germline (reference sequence). In nucleotides, the CDR3 is TGTGCCACCAGCAGGAACGGCGGCTCCTACGAGCAGTACTTC. Residues: CATSRNGGSYEQYF. The full variable domain, with the rest looked up from reference TRBV15 and TRBJ2-7, is DAMVIQNPRYQVTQFGKPVTLSCSQTLNHNVMYWYQQKSSQAPKLLFHYYDKDFNNEADTPDNFQSRRPNTSFCFLDIRSPGLGDTAMYLCATSRNGGSYEQYFGPGTRLTVT.

To note about this clone: Other DNA variants within this sample encode the same CDR3. The chain links TRBV7-9 to TRBJ1-5, with D uncertain. V lost 5 bases and J 4 bases, leaving 9 bases between the germline ends. The CDR3 runs to 13 residues. Germline V gives CDR1 SEHNR, CDR2 FQNEAQ (reference sequence). DNA of the CDR3: TGTGCCAGCAGCCCAGATGGGAATCAGCCCCAGCATTTT. Translated: CASSPDGNQPQHF.

For the CDR3, the DNA is TGTGCCAGCAGTAACAACAGGGGAGCTAATGAAAAACTGTTTTTT. This translates into CASSNNRGANEKLFF. This chain joins TRBV6-1 and TRBJ1-4, with 7 bases that match TRBD1. The CDR3 has 15 residues. Germline assignment: CDR1 MNHNS and CDR2 SASEGT. V lost 5 bases to trimming and J lost 3 bases; unmatched junction nucleotides: 6.

The chain joins TRBV2 to TRBJ2-3; D may match TRBD1 or TRBD2 (5 bases each). The length of the CDR3 is 13 residues. Germline values: CDR1 SNHLY, CDR2 FYNNEI. V lost 4 bases to trimming and J lost 2 bases, with 7 bases between them. CDR3 residues: CASSGDLTDTQYF. CDR3 coding DNA: TGTGCCAGCAGTGGGGACCTCACAGATACGCAGTATTTT.

This clone was recorded once. V usage is TRBV19 and J usage is TRBJ2-2, with 12 bases fitting TRBD2. Germline loops: CDR1 LNHDA, CDR2 SQIVND (reference sequence). The J segment lost 9 bases and the V segment lost 1 base, leaving 3 bases of the junction unmatched. The CDR3 length is 15 residues. The CDR3 loop reads CASSIGTSGKRELFF. CDR3 DNA sequence: TGTGCCAGTAGTATAGGGACTAGCGGGAAGAGGGAGCTGTTTTTT.

The chain is built from TRBV5-1 and TRBJ1-6, with a possible D match to TRBD1 (5 bases). Trimming cost V 3 bases and J 8 bases, with 12 bases left between them. The germline V gene encodes CDR1 SGHRS and CDR2 YFSETQ. The CDR3 has 14 residues. CDR3 sequence: CASSWDAEDSPLHF. CDR3 sequence (DNA): TGCGCCAGCAGCTGGGACGCGGAGGATTCACCCCTCCACTTT.

This chain uses TRBV7-9 with TRBJ2-7; no reliable D call. The CDR3 consists of 13 residues. Between the trimmed V and J ends, which lost 3 bases and 0 bases, there was a span of 6 bases. Germline CDR1 and CDR2: SEHNR and FQNEAQ (reference sequence). The CDR3 coding sequence is TGTGCCAGCAGCTTCATTAGCTCCTACGAGCAGTACTTC. Protein sequence: CASSFISSYEQYF.

The chain joins TRBV7-2 to TRBJ2-7; no reliable D call. The length of the CDR3 is 14 residues. Germline CDR1 and CDR2: SGHTA and FQGNSA. V was pared by 5 bases and J by 0 bases, with 11 bases between. The CDR3 protein is CASSPLKTSYEQYF. The CDR3 nucleotides are TGTGCCAGCAGCCCACTCAAAACCTCCTACGAGCAGTACTTC. The whole variable domain, remainder taken from reference TRBV7-2 and TRBJ2-7, is GAGVSQSPSNKVTEKGKDVELRCDPISGHTALYWYRQSLGQGLEFLIYFQGNSAPDKSGLPSDRFSAERTGGSVSTLTIQRTQQEDSAVYLCASSPLKTSYEQYFGPGTRLTVT.

The J gene is TRBJ2-5, the V gene TRBV5-1, with TRBD2 identical over 8 bases. This CDR3 comprises 16 residues. The germline gives CDR1 SGHRS, CDR2 YFSETQ. After removal of 3 bases from V and 4 bases from J, the junction contained 11 bases not matched to a gene. The CDR3 nucleotides are TGCGCCAGCAGCTCCGGCCCAGCGGGAGAGGGAGAGACCCAGTACTTC. Protein product: CASSSGPAGEGETQYF.